This TCR beta chain was identified in a study of beta chain features in type 1 diabetes. Study conclusions and caveats: Small HLA sub-analyses could not settle whether HLA shapes TCRB rearrangement. VDJ junctions sequenced from type 1 diabetes patients showed fewer insertions and more deletions.

Blood was drawn once from each donor into heparinised tubes. The draws averaged about 0.11 L. Reverse transcription of all isolated RNA meant that expressed TCRB transcripts were sequenced. The assay was immunoSEQ multiplex PCR, and TCRdb's table has in-frame clones only and misses some. Of hundreds of thousands of clones in the sample, about 15% were seen once. Germline assignment: CDR1 SQVTM and CDR2 ANQGSEA. The CDR3 runs to 18 residues. Trimming removed 4 bases from V and 5 bases from J; junction bases left unmatched: 22. Comment on this clone: Its antigen is not identified.

The rearrangement links TRBV29-1 to TRBJ1-2; 7 bases map to TRBD1. Sequenced input: naive CD4+ T cells from blood. The TCR sequence derives from a man aged 30-40 years in good health. This CDR3 reads CSVVPRVDRIRQGYGYTF. CDR3 nucleotides: TGCAGCGTTGTCCCTCGGGTAGACAGAATAAGACAGGGATATGGCTACACCTTC.